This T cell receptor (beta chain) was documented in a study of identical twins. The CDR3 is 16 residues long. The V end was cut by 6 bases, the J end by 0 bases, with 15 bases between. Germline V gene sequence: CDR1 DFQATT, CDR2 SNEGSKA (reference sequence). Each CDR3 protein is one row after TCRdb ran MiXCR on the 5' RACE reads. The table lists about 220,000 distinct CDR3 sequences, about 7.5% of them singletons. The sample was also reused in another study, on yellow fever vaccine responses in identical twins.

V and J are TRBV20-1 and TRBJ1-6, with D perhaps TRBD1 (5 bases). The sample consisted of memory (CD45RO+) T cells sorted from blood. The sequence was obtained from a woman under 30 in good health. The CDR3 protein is CSAGRGANSYNSPLHF. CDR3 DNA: TGCAGTGCAGGGAGAGGGGCCAACTCCTATAATTCACCCCTCCACTTT.